One sample yielded the 18 T cell receptor beta chains listed below, sequenced in a study of identical twins listed by TCRdb under 2016. Preparation of the library involved 5' RACE. Reads for this sample came from an Illumina HiSeq 2000. In-frame beta chains were kept once TCRdb had trimmed the public reads at Q25 with fastp and called clones with MiXCR. Each record represents a unique CDR3 protein, reported with the most common genes and DNA among its rows. The sample data list 1.5 million to 2 million distinct CDR3 sequences, and about 30% of these were observed just once. The ten largest clonotypes hold about 0.27% of the sample. The sample was cord blood. The receptors were gathered from a newborn girl in good health.

A few counts support this clonotype. The chain is built from TRBV15 and TRBJ1-2; D ambiguous. The V gene's germline CDR1 is LNHNV and CDR2 YYDKDF (reference sequence). V shed 0 bases and J shed 6 bases, with 17 bases lying between them. The CDR3 contains 16 residues. For the CDR3, the DNA is TGTGCCACCAGCAGAGATGAAACGGATTCCCTTAATGGCTACACCTTC. Its protein product is CATSRDETDSLNGYTF. Full variable domain (missing parts from reference TRBV15 and TRBJ1-2): DAMVIQNPRYQVTQFGKPVTLSCSQTLNHNVMYWYQQKSSQAPKLLFHYYDKDFNNEADTPDNFQSRRPNTSFCFLDIRSPGLGDTAMYLCATSRDETDSLNGYTFGSGTRLTVV.

The chain carries TRBV5-6 and TRBJ1-5; TRBD1 aligns across 11 bases. Trimming took 3 bases from V and 6 from J; bases not matched to a gene: 11. The CDR3 has 17 residues. Germline V gene data show CDR1 as SGHDT and CDR2 as YYEEEE. In DNA, the CDR3 is TGTGCCAGCAGCTCCCCGGGGACAGGGGGATCAGGTCAGCCCCAGCATTTT. Its translation: CASSSPGTGGSGQPQHF.

V is TRBV5-5 and J is TRBJ1-2; perhaps TRBD1 as D (5 bases). The CDR3 spans 14 residues. Trimming took 2 bases from V and 3 from J, leaving 11 bases between them. Looked up from germline, CDR1 is SGHKS and CDR2 is YYEKEE (reference sequence). The CDR3 loop reads CASSLGSTDYGYTF. CDR3 DNA: TGTGCCAGCAGCTTAGGGTCGACAGACTATGGCTACACCTTC.

CDR3 DNA: TGCAGTGCTAGGGACACCTTCGGTGAGCAGTTCTTC. Translation gives CSARDTFGEQFF. The chain uses TRBV20-1 and TRBJ2-1; tentatively, D is TRBD1 (5 bases). The CDR3 totals 12 residues. CDR1 and CDR2 from the germline V gene are DFQATT and SNEGSKA (reference sequence). V was trimmed by 3 bases and J by 9 bases, leaving 12 bases between them.

This clonotype was counted a few times. This may stem from a read error, because a much larger clone lies one nucleotide away. This rearrangement joins TRBV12-3 or TRBV12-4 to TRBJ2-7, with TRBD2 matching 7 bases. The CDR3 spans 13 residues. The junction had 3 bases not matched to a gene; V was cut back by 7 bases and J by 0 bases. The CDR3 is CASTRDYSYEQYF. The CDR3 DNA is TGTGCCAGCACCCGGGACTACTCCTACGAGCAGTACTTC.

V usage is TRBV5-6 and J usage is TRBJ1-2; tentative D call: TRBD1 (6 bases). The CDR3 runs to 11 residues. The V gene's germline CDR1 is SGHDT and CDR2 YYEEEE. With 5 bases removed from V and 13 bases from J, the gap between germline ends came to 15 bases. The CDR3 region is CASRQQGSCTF. The CDR3 DNA is TGTGCCAGCAGACAACAGGGCTCTTGCACCTTC.

The chain links TRBV9 to TRBJ2-7, with TRBD2 identical over 9 bases. From germline, CDR1 is SGDLS and CDR2 YYNGEE. CDR3 length: 15 residues. V lost 4 bases and J lost 4; bases outside the gene matches: 9. The CDR3 sequence is CASSPRLAGRYEQYF. The CDR3 bases are TGTGCCAGCAGCCCTAGGCTAGCGGGAAGGTACGAGCAGTACTTC. Based on the CDR3 plus reference TRBV9 and TRBJ2-7, the full variable domain is DSGVTQTPKHLITATGQRVTLRCSPRSGDLSVYWYQQSLDQGLQFLIQYYNGEERAKGNILERFSAQQFPDLHSELNLSSLELGDSALYFCASSPRLAGRYEQYFGPGTRLTVT.

This clonotype was counted a few times. The V gene is TRBV2, the J gene TRBJ2-5, with D unresolved. V lost 4 bases to trimming and J lost 8 bases, with 8 bases between them. Germline CDR1 SNHLY, CDR2 FYNNEI. The CDR3 is 11 amino acids. CDR3 amino acids: CASSVQGTQYF. The DNA of the CDR3 is TGTGCCAGCAGTGTGCAAGGTACCCAGTACTTC.

The V call is TRBV27, the J call TRBJ1-5; 10 nucleotides match TRBD1. Per germline, CDR1 MNHEY and CDR2 SMNVEV (reference sequence). The J segment lost 4 bases and the V segment lost 0 bases, leaving 3 bases of the junction unmatched. This CDR3 contains 16 residues. CDR3 nucleotides: TGTGCCAGCAGTTTATCGGGGACAGGGGTTAATCAGCCCCAGCATTTT. Translation: CASSLSGTGVNQPQHF.

This clonotype came up a few times. The rearrangement links TRBV6-6 to TRBJ2-5, with TRBD2 as a possible D gene (6 bases). In germline, CDR1 is MNHNY, CDR2 SVGAGI (reference sequence). The CDR3 runs 16 residues. V dropped 0 bases and J dropped 11 bases, with 22 bases sitting between them. The chain's CDR3 is CASSYSIRGGVDEQYF. DNA for the CDR3: TGTGCCAGCAGTTACTCGATCCGGGGCGGGGTCGATGAGCAGTACTTC.

This clonotype was seen a single time. The gene calls are TRBV28 and TRBJ1-3, with D unclear. Germline V gene sequence: CDR1 MDHEN, CDR2 SYDVKM. The CDR3 has 14 amino acids. V lost 6 bases to trimming and J lost 1 base, with 10 bases between them. CDR3 nucleotide sequence: TGTGCCAGCAGACCTGGTCAGTCTGGAAACACCATATATTTT. Translation: CASRPGQSGNTIYF.

V and J are TRBV30 and TRBJ1-4; TRBD1 agrees at 10 bases. Germline CDR1 and CDR2: GTSNPN and SVGIG (reference sequence). The V gene end was trimmed by 1 base and the J gene end by 0 bases; junction bases not matched to a gene: 5. This CDR3 is 17 amino acids long. CDR3: CAWSGRDRGATNEKLFF. DNA of the CDR3: TGTGCCTGGAGTGGCCGGGACAGGGGTGCAACTAATGAAAAACTGTTTTTT.

This clonotype was detected a few times. The chain joins TRBV29-1 to TRBJ2-7, with TRBD2 matching 8 bases. The junction had 24 bases not matched to a gene; V was cut back by 7 bases and J by 7 bases. Looked up from germline, CDR1 is SQVTM and CDR2 is ANQGSEA. This CDR3 comprises 17 residues. This CDR3 reads CSAMGRFSGGTYNEQYF. The DNA for the CDR3 is TGCAGCGCTATGGGGCGATTCAGCGGGGGAACCTACAATGAGCAGTACTTC.

The gene calls are TRBV20-1 and TRBJ1-1; the match to TRBD1 covers 7 bases. The CDR3 consists of 13 residues. Trimming removed 6 bases from V and 6 bases from J; junction bases left unmatched: 10. Germline loops: CDR1 DFQATT, CDR2 SNEGSKA (reference sequence). CDR3: CSAAQGIESEAFF. CDR3 nucleotide sequence: TGCAGTGCCGCACAGGGGATCGAGTCTGAAGCTTTCTTT.

This clonotype was seen only a few times. The chain uses TRBV5-1 and TRBJ2-7; D is unclear. The V end was cut by 4 bases, the J end by 4 bases, with 18 bases between. The CDR3 spans 15 residues. Germline-derived CDR1 and CDR2 are SGHRS and YFSETQ. CDR3 amino acids: CASSPGLGGQYEQYF. DNA of the CDR3: TGCGCCAGCAGCCCCGGCCTGGGCGGCCAATACGAGCAGTACTTC.

This clonotype was picked up a small number of times. One end of the junction fails to match germline, which may point to a read error. The V and J genes are TRBV2 and TRBJ2-7, with 7 bases aligning to TRBD1. The CDR3 consists of 13 residues. From germline, CDR1 is SNHLY and CDR2 FYNNEI. CDR3 region: CAGSRQGNYEQYF. The CDR3 DNA is TGTGCCGGCAGTCGACAGGGCAACTACGAGCAGTACTTC. Full variable domain (rest looked up from reference TRBV2 and TRBJ2-7): EPEVTQTPSHQVTQMGQEVILRCVPISNHLYFYWYRQILGQKVEFLVSFYNNEISEKSEIFDDQFSVERPDGSNFTLKIRSTKLEDSAMYFCAGSRQGNYEQYFGPGTRLTVT.

This chain connects TRBV25-1 to TRBJ2-7, with TRBD1 matching 7 bases. V was clipped by 1 base and J by 3 bases; unmatched bases: 12. Germline lookup yields CDR1 MGHDK and CDR2 SYGVNS. The CDR3 totals 17 residues. In DNA form, the CDR3 reads TGTGCCAGCAGTGAATCATTCCCTACGGGACAGAGCTACGAGCAGTACTTC. Encoded protein: CASSESFPTGQSYEQYF.

CDR3 residues: CASRKRENTEAFF. The CDR3 DNA is TGTGCCAGCAGGAAGAGGGAGAACACTGAAGCTTTCTTT. The V and J genes are TRBV27 and TRBJ1-1; D is unclear. Germline lookup yields CDR1 MNHEY and CDR2 SMNVEV (reference sequence). The CDR3 extends over 13 amino acids. Trimming left V 6 bases short and J 1 base short, with 9 bases between.